This TCR beta chain was recovered during a study of cytomegalovirus exposure and HLA in healthy donors (dated 2017 in TCRdb). For the study in its entirety: According to a later analysis, the approximately 120 validation repertoires were produced on the same platform as the 600 to 850 repertoires of the first cohort. The study was designed to test whether signatures of past pathogen exposure could be identified by cataloging public T cell receptors. In addition to the first cohort of 666 subjects, a separate validation cohort of 100 to 150 different subjects was used. To predict cytomegalovirus infection status, the study brought together high-throughput TCR immunosequencing, statistical association of individual TCRs with disease status, and machine learning. The paper as a whole reports these results and caveats: A later analysis found that TCRs clustered in the first cohort also tended to co-occur in the roughly 120 validation repertoires, with 94% of cluster scores above 0. The classifier was reported to diagnose cytomegalovirus status with high specificity and sensitivity in both the original cohort and the validation cohort. A later analysis had no HLA typing for the validation cohort, so co-occurrence there was scored across all 110 or so repertoires. In the study, 150 to 200 TCR beta chains were listed as associated with cytomegalovirus. Most TCR sequences were observed very rarely across donors, whereas some public TCRs were present in many individuals. According to the authors, the approach could potentially be generalized to other disease states and immunological phenotypes. A few of the identified cytomegalovirus-associated TCR beta chains were confirmed in vitro to be specific for cytomegalovirus antigens.

Library generation was performed with the immunoSEQ multiplex PCR assay. As for the authors' bioinformatics: A statistical classification framework was developed to diagnose cytomegalovirus status using the catalog of TCR beta chain sequences. The clones in this table, taken by TCRdb from immuneACCESS, are in-frame only. Not every clone is retained; where verified, under half of the shortfall comes from an unresolved V gene, and the cause of the rest is unknown. The D gene and trimming were derived from the DNA, and the V and J assignments and clone size from that table. The sample has 150,000 to 200,000 clones on record, 80% to 90% of them singletons. Of the sample, roughly 1.5% is held by the ten largest clones. The CDR3 has 15 amino acids, counting the end cysteine and phenylalanine. Only the CDR3 portion is preserved as DNA: 45 bases, with reading frame beginning at the first base. Via the germline V gene, CDR1 is SGHRS and CDR2 YFSETQ. The junction shows trimming of 1 base on V and 2 bases on J, and the gene matches do not reach 5 bases of it.

Donors formed part of the validation cohort, which comprised over a hundred subjects and was distinct from the first cohort of some 700 subjects. Only a few counts were recorded for this clone. Which antigen it targets is not known. Nothing much larger sits one base from this clone, and base qualities are not available. Other DNA sequences in this sample translate to the same CDR3. The rearrangement joined TRBV5-1 to TRBJ1-1, and 7 bases in between align with TRBD1. The TCR originated in a young woman in good health and CMV-seronegative. Sample: PBMCs. The DNA sequence is TGCGCCAGCAGCTTGTCCGGGACAGATAACACTGAAGCTTTCTTT. The encoded protein is CASSLSGTDNTEAFF.